Below, 30 T cell receptor beta chains from the same sample are listed, as sequenced in a study of blood T cell repertoires in COVID-19. The protocol was immunoSEQ multiplex PCR, while the TCRdb copy is restricted to in-frame clones and leaves out a portion. The sample lists approximately 150,000 clones, approximately 79% seen once, with 2.4% in the top ten. The sample was PBMCs or T cells enriched from blood (not recorded which). The receptors stem from a man between 35 and 55 years old with acute COVID-19.

The V call is TRBV28, the J call TRBJ1-5, with D tentatively TRBD1 (5 bases). CDR1 and CDR2 from the germline V gene are MDHEN and SYDVKM. The CDR3 is 12 amino acids. Trimming removed 6 bases at V and 4 bases at J, with 7 bases between. CDR3 sequence reads: CASSPGNQPQHF. DNA for the CDR3: TGTGCCAGCAGCCCAGGGAATCAGCCCCAGCATTTT.

This clone turned up a few times. V gene TRBV11-2 combines with J gene TRBJ2-2; 8 bases line up with TRBD1. CDR1 and CDR2 (germline): SGHAT, FQNNGV. CDR3 length equals 15 residues. J lost 7 bases, V lost 3 bases, and 7 bases had no gene match. DNA for the CDR3: TGTGCCAGCAGCTTCCGGGACAGGTCCCTCGGGGAGCTGTTTTTT. Its protein is CASSFRDRSLGELFF.

This clone was seen a few times. V is TRBV2 and J is TRBJ1-1, with 7 bases fitting TRBD1. The J segment lost 0 bases and the V segment lost 10 bases, leaving 11 bases of the junction unmatched. CDR1 and CDR2 from the germline V gene are SNHLY and FYNNEI. The CDR3 contains 15 residues. The CDR3 bases are TGTGCCAAACAAGGTAGGGGGCAAGTGAACACTGAAGCTTTCTTT. This encodes CAKQGRGQVNTEAFF.

The rearrangement joins TRBV30 to TRBJ2-5; D gene ambiguous. Germline V gene data show CDR1 as GTSNPN and CDR2 as SVGIG (reference sequence). The CDR3 is made up of 12 amino acids. Trimming cost V 1 base and J 3 bases, with 6 bases left between them. The CDR3 nucleotides read TGTGCCTGGAGTGCCCAAAAAGAGACCCAGTACTTC. Protein: CAWSAQKETQYF. The full variable domain, in which reference TRBV30 and TRBJ2-5 provide the parts outside the CDR3, is SQTIHQWPATLVQPVGSPLSLECTVEGTSNPNLYWYRQAAGRGLQLLFYSVGIGQISSEVPQNLSASRPQDRQFILSSKKLLLSDSGFYLCAWSAQKETQYFGPGTRLLVL.

V gene TRBV10-1 combines with J gene TRBJ2-7, with 10 bases matching TRBD1. Germline V CDR1 and CDR2: WNHNN, SYGVQD (reference sequence). Trimming removed 4 bases from V and 4 bases from J; junction bases left unmatched: 7. The CDR3 loop spans 15 amino acids. CDR3 region: CASSGTGTGVYEQYF. As DNA, the CDR3 is TGCGCCAGCAGTGGTACCGGGACAGGGGTTTACGAGCAGTACTTC.

The chain has TRBV18 and TRBJ1-1, with D unclear. Germline lookup yields CDR1 KGHSH and CDR2 LQKENI. Trimming stripped 1 base from V and 4 bases from J, with 7 bases between. The CDR3 length is 13 residues. The CDR3 sequence is CASSPLESTEAFF. The CDR3 DNA follows: TGTGCCAGCTCACCACTAGAGAGCACTGAAGCTTTCTTT.

The chain is built from TRBV24-1 and TRBJ2-1; maybe TRBD2 (6 bases). In germline, CDR1 is KGHDR, CDR2 SFDVKD. There are 14 residues in the CDR3. V was clipped by 4 bases and J by 12 bases, with 18 bases between them. The DNA for the CDR3 is TGTGCCACCAGTGACCCCGGGACTCAAAAACCGCAGTTCTTC. Protein: CATSDPGTQKPQFF.

The J gene is TRBJ2-3, the V gene TRBV14; TRBD2 is a possible D gene (5 bases). This CDR3 contains 17 residues. Per germline, CDR1 SGHDN and CDR2 FVKESK. Trimming took 0 bases from V and 2 from J, leaving 15 bases between them. CDR3 loop: CASSQDRGSFVTDTQYF. The CDR3 nucleotides are TGTGCCAGCAGCCAAGATAGAGGGTCTTTCGTCACAGATACGCAGTATTTT.

This rearrangement joins TRBV7-9 to TRBJ1-3; D is uncertain. The germline V gene encodes CDR1 SEHNR and CDR2 FQNEAQ (reference sequence). With 1 base removed from V and 2 bases from J, the gap between germline ends came to 9 bases. There are 15 residues in the CDR3. The chain's CDR3 is CASSLEGGPGNTIYF. Written as DNA, the CDR3 is TGTGCCAGCAGCTTAGAGGGAGGCCCTGGAAACACCATATATTTT. The full variable domain, in which reference TRBV7-9 and TRBJ1-3 provide the parts outside the CDR3, is DTGVSQNPRHKITKRGQNVTFRCDPISEHNRLYWYRQTLGQGPEFLTYFQNEAQLEKSRLLSDRFSAERPKGSFSTLEIQRTEQGDSAMYLCASSLEGGPGNTIYFGEGSWLTVV.

The chain has TRBV7-9 and TRBJ1-4; D remains ambiguous. The CDR3 has 15 amino acids. CDR1 SEHNR and CDR2 FQNEAQ come from the germline V gene (reference sequence). V dropped 1 base and J dropped 0 bases, with 6 bases sitting between them. CDR3 amino acids: CASSLVASTNEKLFF. CDR3 in DNA: TGTGCCAGCAGCTTAGTAGCTTCAACTAATGAAAAACTGTTTTTT.

This chain uses TRBV12-5 with TRBJ2-1; 9 positions agree with TRBD1. Germline V lookup: CDR1 LGHNT, CDR2 FRNRAP. With 5 bases clipped from V and 7 bases from J, the junction kept 6 bases outside the gene matches. This CDR3 region has 14 residues. The CDR3 DNA sequence: TGTGCTAGTGGTATAACAGGGGGCAGGAATGAGCAGTTCTTC. Protein sequence: CASGITGGRNEQFF.

This rearrangement joins TRBV7-6 to TRBJ1-3; D may be TRBD1 (6 bases). The V and J ends lost 6 bases and 0 bases respectively, with 9 bases between them. CDR3 length equals 14 residues. Germline V gene sequence: CDR1 SGHVS, CDR2 FNYEAQ. The CDR3 is CASRRTASGNTIYF. CDR3 DNA sequence: TGTGCCAGCAGAAGGACAGCCTCTGGAAACACCATATATTTT.

The chain recombines TRBV3-1 (or the pseudogene TRBV3-2) with TRBJ2-1; 16 bases agree with TRBD2. There are 17 residues in the CDR3. Germline V gene lookup returns CDR1 LGHDT and CDR2 YNNKEL (reference sequence). After removal of 0 bases from V and 8 bases from J, the junction contained 4 bases not matched to a gene. For the CDR3, the DNA is TGTGCCAGCAGCCAAGATTTGGGGACTAGCGGGGGGGATGAGCAGTTCTTC. Translated: CASSQDLGTSGGDEQFF.

The rearrangement joins TRBV28 to TRBJ2-1, with 7 positions matching TRBD2. The CDR3 is 16 residues long. V trimming: 2 bases; J trimming: 4 bases; junction bases outside the gene matches: 8. The germline CDR1 and CDR2 sequences are MDHEN and SYDVKM. The CDR3 region has the DNA TGTGCCAGCAGTTTAGCGTCTAGCGGAACTTACAATGAGCAGTTCTTC. It yields the protein CASSLASSGTYNEQFF.

The chain has TRBV29-1 and TRBJ2-2; 7 nucleotides line up with TRBD1. J was trimmed by 3 bases and V by 7 bases; bases with no gene match: 8. The germline gives CDR1 SQVTM, CDR2 ANQGSEA. This CDR3 is built from 14 residues. The CDR3 loop is CSALGDSHTGELFF. The CDR3 DNA follows: TGCAGCGCTCTCGGGGACAGCCACACCGGGGAGCTGTTTTTT.

CDR3 coding DNA: TGTGCCAGCAGCGCCCGGGACAGGGACAACATTCAGTACTTC. Its translation: CASSARDRDNIQYF. The chain joins TRBV3-1 (or the pseudogene TRBV3-2) to TRBJ2-4, with 9 bases matching TRBD1. Trimming removed 5 bases from V and 7 bases from J; junction bases left unmatched: 6. Looked up from germline, CDR1 is LGHDT and CDR2 is YNNKEL (reference sequence). The CDR3 loop spans 14 amino acids.

This clone was seen a handful of times. The V call is TRBV5-1, the J call TRBJ1-4, with D perhaps matching TRBD1 (6 bases). Germline V gene data show CDR1 as SGHRS and CDR2 as YFSETQ. Trimming took off 0 bases at V and 5 bases at J, with 17 bases between the two ends. This CDR3 has 17 amino acids. CDR3 sequence (DNA): TGCGCCAGCAGCTTGGGGTTGAGAAGGGACACGAATGAAAAACTGTTTTTT. Residues: CASSLGLRRDTNEKLFF.

With respect to this clone: Mismatch with germline at one junction end may stem from a read error. The chain couples TRBV6-4 to TRBJ1-1, with TRBD1 as a possible D gene (5 bases). Germline CDR1 reads MRHNA; CDR2 reads SNTAGT. CDR3 length equals 10 residues. CDR3 sequence (DNA): TGTGCCAGCATGGGTGGGGCGAGGTGCTTT. The encoded protein is CASMGGARCF.

The chain combines TRBV18 with TRBJ1-5; D is uncertain. Trimming left V 2 bases short and J 6 bases short, with 11 bases between. CDR3 length equals 14 residues. CDR1 and CDR2 from the germline V gene are KGHSH and LQKENI. The CDR3 spells CASSPEFRGQPQHF. CDR3 bases: TGTGCCAGCTCACCAGAATTTAGAGGTCAGCCCCAGCATTTT.

This chain connects TRBV7-3 to TRBJ2-2, with TRBD2 identical over 10 bases. CDR3 length: 14 residues. Germline loops: CDR1 SGHTA, CDR2 FQGTGA. V gave up 5 bases and J gave up 6 bases; unmatched junction bases: 3. The CDR3 coding sequence is TGTGCCAGCAGCCCCGGACTAGCGGCCGGGGAGCTGTTTTTT. Translating it yields CASSPGLAAGELFF.

The V call is TRBV10-2, the J call TRBJ1-1; D gene uncertain. Per the germline V gene, CDR1 is WSHSY and CDR2 is SAAADI. This CDR3 spans 11 amino acids. V gave up 11 bases and J gave up 1 base, with 8 bases separating them. The CDR3 DNA sequence: TGCGCCGCCCGAGGGAACACTGAAGCTTTCTTT. Protein: CAARGNTEAFF.

This chain links TRBV7-9 with TRBJ1-1, with 7 nucleotides matching TRBD1. The germline V gene has CDR1 SEHNR and CDR2 FQNEAQ (reference sequence). CDR3 size: 13 residues. J lost 4 bases, V lost 3 bases, and 2 bases had no gene match. The DNA of the CDR3 is TGTGCCAGCAGCTTCACAGGGGTCACTGAAGCTTTCTTT. Its protein is CASSFTGVTEAFF.

The chain combines TRBV5-1 with TRBJ1-1; D is unresolved. Per germline, CDR1 SGHRS and CDR2 YFSETQ. The CDR3 runs to 15 residues. V lost 4 bases, J lost 2 bases, and 15 bases lay in between. The CDR3 region has the DNA TGCGCCAGCAGCCAGCCGGAGGTCGATAACACTGAAGCTTTCTTT. Translation gives CASSQPEVDNTEAFF.

The gene calls are TRBV10-3 and TRBJ2-7; 10 bases map to TRBD1. Trimming at V came to 8 bases and at J to 2 bases, leaving 12 bases not matched to a gene. Germline CDR1 ENHRY, CDR2 SYGVKD. The length of the CDR3 is 16 residues. The CDR3 region has the DNA TGTGCCATCGCCCCGAACCCAGGACAGGGGGCCTACGAGCAGTACTTC. Its protein is CAIAPNPGQGAYEQYF.

V gene TRBV7-8 combines with J gene TRBJ2-1; 10 positions match TRBD2. Per germline, CDR1 SGHVS and CDR2 FQNEAQ. The trim removed 8 bases at V and 2 bases at J, leaving 6 bases unmatched. The CDR3 extends over 15 amino acids. CDR3 sequence: CASFSGRSTYNEQFF. CDR3 nucleotide sequence: TGTGCCAGCTTTAGCGGGAGGTCGACCTACAATGAGCAGTTCTTC.

V is TRBV6-1 and J is TRBJ1-6, with a possible D match to TRBD1 (6 bases). V was pared by 4 bases and J by 5 bases, with 27 bases between. The germline V gene has CDR1 MNHNS and CDR2 SASEGT. This CDR3 is built from 20 residues. CDR3 residues: CASSAYGGLGHIGHNSPLHF. CDR3 DNA sequence: TGTGCCAGCAGTGCTTATGGGGGCCTAGGGCATATAGGGCATAATTCACCCCTCCACTTT.

In its sample, this clone was seen a few times. The chain employs TRBV18 and TRBJ1-1; 9 bases map to TRBD1. Germline loops: CDR1 KGHSH, CDR2 LQKENI. CDR3 length equals 14 residues. J lost 3 bases, V lost 5 bases, and 4 bases had no gene match. The CDR3: CASSADRGYTEAFF. The CDR3 nucleotides read TGTGCCAGCTCAGCGGACAGGGGATACACTGAAGCTTTCTTT.

V and J are TRBV19 and TRBJ2-3, with 7 nucleotides matching TRBD2. J lost 2 bases, V lost 7 bases, and 6 bases had no gene match. The CDR3 covers 14 residues. The V gene's germline CDR1 is LNHDA and CDR2 SQIVND (reference sequence). CDR3 residues: CASNAGVTTDTQYF. The DNA of the CDR3 is TGTGCCAGTAACGCGGGGGTTACCACAGATACGCAGTATTTT.

V usage is TRBV7-3 and J usage is TRBJ2-6; 8 nucleotides align to TRBD2. The CDR3 totals 16 residues. J lost 5 bases, V lost 2 bases, and 5 bases had no gene match. Looked up from germline, CDR1 is SGHTA and CDR2 is FQGTGA. The CDR3 nucleotides are TGTGCCAGCAGCTTAGCGGGAGGCCACTGGGCCAACGTCCTGACTTTC. Translating it yields CASSLAGGHWANVLTF.

A remark on this clone: Other DNA variants within this sample encode the same CDR3. The gene calls are TRBV21-1 and TRBJ2-7; TRBD2, as called in the table, went unchecked against the DNA. TRBV21-1 is a recognized pseudogene. The CDR3 loop spans 14 amino acids. Here the CDR3 reads CASSKAVLDDEQYF. DNA for the CDR3: TGTGCCAGCAGCAAAGCAGTACTAGACGATGAGCAGTACTTC.